One sample yielded the 18 T cell receptor beta chains listed below, sequenced in a study of glioma-infiltrating T cells. TCR alpha and beta CDR3 regions were amplified from RNA using iRepertoire nested multiplex PCR. In TCRdb, the multiplex PCR reads were re-called with MiXCR into one record per CDR3 protein. Altogether 160,000 or so distinct CDR3 sequences are present, around 45% being singletons, with the ten largest covering over 4%. The specimen sequenced was glioma tissue, nonneoplastic brain tissue, or PBMCs (not recorded which). The receptors stem from a human donor with low-grade glioma or glioblastoma, undergoing nonglioma brain surgery, or in good health (not recorded which).

This clonotype was counted many times. The V and J genes are TRBV28 and TRBJ2-4, with D maybe TRBD2 (6 bases). From germline, CDR1 is MDHEN and CDR2 SYDVKM. This CDR3 has 15 residues. Trimming shortened V by 5 bases and J by 0 bases, and 11 bases separated the two germline ends. The chain's CDR3 is CASSPGTAAKNIQYF. For the CDR3, the DNA is TGTGCCAGCAGTCCCGGGACTGCAGCCAAAAACATTCAGTACTTC.

This sequence joins TRBV2 and TRBJ1-1; no clear D gene. Germline CDR1 and CDR2: SNHLY and FYNNEI. With 9 bases removed from V and 3 bases from J, the gap between germline ends came to 14 bases. The CDR3 covers 13 residues. This CDR3 reads CARSTPYDTEAFF. For the CDR3, the DNA is TGTGCCAGAAGCACTCCCTATGACACTGAAGCTTTCTTT.

V and J are TRBV20-1 and TRBJ2-2; no firm D call. The germline V and J ends were trimmed by 4 bases and 7 bases, with 13 bases remaining between them. There are 13 residues in the CDR3. The germline gives CDR1 DFQATT, CDR2 SNEGSKA (reference sequence). CDR3 sequence (DNA): TGCAGTGCTATTACTACAAAAAACGGGGAGCTGTTTTTT. Translating it yields CSAITTKNGELFF.

With respect to this clonotype: This sequence may be a read error, since a much larger clone differs from it by one base. The gene calls are TRBV7-2 and TRBJ1-5; 8 bases are a match to TRBD1. CDR1 and CDR2 from the germline V gene are SGHTA and FQGNSA. Germline trimming cut 5 bases from V and 6 bases from J; bases unmatched to any gene: 3. The CDR3 is 13 residues long. CDR3 residues: CASSQGAAQPQHF. CDR3 DNA sequence: TGTGCCAGCAGCCAGGGGGCCGCTCAGCCCCAGCATTTT.

With regard to this clonotype: A read error may produce the germline difference seen at one junction end. The chain joins TRBV3-1 to TRBJ2-7; no clear D gene. The CDR3 has 11 amino acids. Per germline, CDR1 LGHDT and CDR2 YNNKEL (reference sequence). CDR3 region: CDSSQGYEQYF. The CDR3 bases are TGTGACAGCAGCCAAGGATACGAGCAGTACTTC.

This chain links TRBV4-1 with TRBJ1-1, with D uncertain. Trimming cost V 6 bases and J 0 bases, with 20 bases left between them. The CDR3 totals 17 residues. In germline, CDR1 is MGHRA, CDR2 YSYEKL. CDR3 sequence: CASRTSAVSSLNTEAFF. DNA for the CDR3: TGCGCCAGCAGGACTTCGGCAGTTTCCAGCTTGAACACTGAAGCTTTCTTT.

This clonotype was detected only once. A read error may be the cause here, since a much bigger clone is one base away. The rearrangement uses TRBV5-1 and TRBJ2-1; 10 bases match TRBD2. In germline, CDR1 is SGHRS, CDR2 YFSETQ. CDR3 length: 15 residues. The CDR3 nucleotides are TGCGCCAGCACCTCTCTAGCGGGAGTTTCGAATGAGAAGTTCTTC. Translated, it gives CASTSLAGVSNEKFF. Full variable domain (outside the CDR3, taken from reference TRBV5-1 and TRBJ2-1): KAGVTQTPRYLIKTRGQQVTLSCSPISGHRSVSWYQQTPGQGLQFLFEYFSETQRNKGNFPGRFSGRQFSNSRSEMNVSTLELGDSALYLCASTSLAGVSNEKFFGPGTRLTVL.

This clonotype was seen more than once but under ten times. This chain joins TRBV19 and TRBJ2-7, with D possibly being TRBD2 (5 bases). V was pared by 7 bases and J by 4 bases, with 20 bases between. This CDR3 has 15 amino acids. CDR1 and CDR2 (germline): LNHDA, SQIVND (reference sequence). CDR3 DNA: TGTGCCAGTAAGAAGCGGAACCTCGGGGTTTACGAGCAGTACTTC. It translates to CASKKRNLGVYEQYF.

Concerning this clonotype itself: This may stem from a read error, because a much larger clone lies one nucleotide away. The genes are TRBV6-2 or TRBV6-3 and TRBJ1-5; the D gene is possibly TRBD1 (6 bases). The CDR3 length is 14 residues. V lost 6 bases and J lost 7, with 16 bases in between. CDR1 MNHEY and CDR2 SVGEGT come from the germline V gene. CDR3 loop: CASRVGGAAQPQHF. CDR3 nucleotide sequence: TGTGCCAGCAGGGTGGGGGGGGCGGCCCAGCCCCAGCATTTT.

This clonotype was counted between two and nine times. The V gene is TRBV29-1, the J gene TRBJ1-2; D is possibly TRBD1 (5 bases). Germline CDR1 and CDR2: SQVTM and ANQGSEA. This CDR3 is built from 12 residues. The V end was cut by 7 bases, the J end by 0 bases, with 9 bases between. In DNA, the CDR3 is TGCAGCGCTGACAGCCCTAACTATGGCTACACCTTC. Protein: CSADSPNYGYTF.

This clonotype was counted many times. Relative to the germline gene, one junction end is altered; a read error may explain this. The genes are TRBV3-1 and TRBJ2-1; 13 bases are shared with TRBD2. Per the germline V gene, CDR1 is LGHDT and CDR2 is YNNKEL (reference sequence). CDR3 length: 15 residues. The CDR3 nucleotides are TGTGCCAGCAGCCGGACTAGCGGGAGTGGCAATCAGCAGTTCTTC. Protein: CASSRTSGSGNQQFF.

The J gene is TRBJ2-5, the V gene TRBV7-9; unclear D gene. Trimming shortened V by 5 bases and J by 3 bases, and 16 bases separated the two germline ends. From germline, CDR1 is SEHNR and CDR2 FQNEAQ (reference sequence). CDR3 length: 15 amino acids. The CDR3 sequence: CASSPDPVQEETQYF. The CDR3 DNA follows: TGTGCCAGCAGCCCCGACCCCGTGCAGGAAGAGACCCAGTACTTC.

The chain carries TRBV4-2 and TRBJ2-1; TRBD2 matches 7 bases. CDR3 length: 14 residues. The germline V gene encodes CDR1 LGHNA and CDR2 YNFKEQ. With 3 bases clipped from V and 3 bases from J, the junction kept 2 bases outside the gene matches. The CDR3 DNA reads TGTGCCAGCAGCCAGGCTAGCGGCTACAATGAGCAGTTCTTC. Translated: CASSQASGYNEQFF.

This clonotype was counted ten times or more. The V call is TRBV20-1, the J call TRBJ2-7, with a possible D match to TRBD1 (6 bases). This CDR3 spans 13 amino acids. CDR1 and CDR2 from the germline V gene are DFQATT and SNEGSKA (reference sequence). The V end lost 2 bases, the J end lost 6 bases, and 14 bases lay between the germline ends. CDR3 residues: CSARPTQGSEQYF. The CDR3 coding sequence is TGCAGTGCTAGACCGACCCAGGGGAGCGAGCAGTACTTC.

Turning to this clonotype: An end of the junction differs from the germline gene, which may be a read error. The chain links TRBV4-1 to TRBJ2-7, with 8 bases fitting TRBD1. The CDR3 loop spans 16 amino acids. Looked up from germline, CDR1 is MGHRA and CDR2 is YSYEKL. The CDR3 nucleotides read TGCGCCAGCATCCAAGATGCGACAGGGGTCATCTACGAGCAGTACTTC. This encodes CASIQDATGVIYEQYF.

This clonotype was recorded a few times. Possible read error: a much larger clone is one base away. V gene TRBV15 combines with J gene TRBJ1-6; D not resolved. This CDR3 has 15 residues. Germline values: CDR1 LNHNV, CDR2 YYDKDF (reference sequence). Between the trimmed V and J ends, which lost 4 bases and 6 bases, there was a span of 13 bases. CDR3 protein: CATSTGTLVNSPLHF. The CDR3 nucleotides read TGTGCCACCAGCACCGGAACTTTGGTTAATTCACCCCTCCACTTT.

This clonotype was seen at least ten times. This rearrangement joins TRBV6-1 to TRBJ2-5; 11 bases line up with TRBD2. With V trimmed by 5 bases and J by 1 base, 6 bases remained unmatched. This CDR3 has 16 amino acids. Germline-derived CDR1 and CDR2 are MNHNS and SASEGT. The CDR3 coding sequence is TGTGCCAGCAGTTCCTCAGGGACTAGCGGCCAAGAGACCCAGTACTTC. Its translation: CASSSSGTSGQETQYF.

About this clonotype itself: A read error may be the cause here, since a much bigger clone is one base away. The gene calls are TRBV3-1 and TRBJ1-1; tentative D call: TRBD1 (5 bases). CDR3 length equals 14 residues. CDR1 and CDR2 (germline): LGHDT, YNNKEL (reference sequence). V lost 6 bases and J lost 5, with 16 bases in between. The CDR3 nucleotides are TGTGCCAGCAGGAGGGGTAGTTCAAAGACTGAAGCTTTCTTT. It codes for CASRRGSSKTEAFF. Full variable domain (outside the CDR3, taken from reference TRBV3-1 and TRBJ1-1): DTAVSQTPKYLVTQMGNDKSIKCEQNLGHDTMYWYKQDSKKFLKIMFSYNNKELIINETVPNRFSPKSPDKAHLNLHINSLELGDSAVYFCASRRGSSKTEAFFGQGTRLTVV.